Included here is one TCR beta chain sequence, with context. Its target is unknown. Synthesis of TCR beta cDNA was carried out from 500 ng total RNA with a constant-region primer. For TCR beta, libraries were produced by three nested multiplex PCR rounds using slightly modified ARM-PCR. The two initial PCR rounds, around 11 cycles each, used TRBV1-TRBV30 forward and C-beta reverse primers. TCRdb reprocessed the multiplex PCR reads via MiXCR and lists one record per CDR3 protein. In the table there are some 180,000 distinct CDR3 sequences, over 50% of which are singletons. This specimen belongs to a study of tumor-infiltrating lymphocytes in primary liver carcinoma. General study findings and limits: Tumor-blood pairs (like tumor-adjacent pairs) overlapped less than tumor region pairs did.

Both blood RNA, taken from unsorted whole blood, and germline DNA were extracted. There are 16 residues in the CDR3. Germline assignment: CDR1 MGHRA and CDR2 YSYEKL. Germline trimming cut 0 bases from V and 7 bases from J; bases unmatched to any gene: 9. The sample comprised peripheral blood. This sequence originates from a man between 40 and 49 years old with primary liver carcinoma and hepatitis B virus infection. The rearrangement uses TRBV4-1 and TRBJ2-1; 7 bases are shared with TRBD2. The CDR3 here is CASSQDGERDLNEQFF. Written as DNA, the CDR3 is TGCGCCAGCAGCCAAGACGGGGAGCGGGACCTTAATGAGCAGTTCTTC.